This TCR beta chain was sequenced during a study of blood T cell repertoires in COVID-19. CDR3 length: 12 amino acids. V was pared by 9 bases and J by 0 bases, with 9 bases between. Germline lookup yields CDR1 LNHDA and CDR2 SQIVND (reference sequence). Assay: immunoSEQ multiplex PCR; the TCRdb copy retains only in-frame clones and omits some. Of roughly 230,000 clones detected, about 91% appear once; the ten largest clones hold approximately 5%. Source material: peripheral blood. The rearrangement joins TRBV19 to TRBJ2-7; D is unclear. The origin of this receptor is a woman in her 40s who had recovered from COVID-19. The CDR3: CASESSSYEQYF. Here the CDR3 DNA reads TGTGCCAGCGAGAGTAGCTCCTACGAGCAGTACTTC.